This TCR beta chain was found in a study of a mutant IDH1 vaccine in newly diagnosed glioma. The overall study: Once 4-6 weeks had passed after radiotherapy alone, vaccination started, or it started with temozolomide cycles. The therapy given earlier, which was standard therapy, consisted of radiotherapy, temozolomide, or both, and most of the patients received both.

General study results and limits: Pseudoprogression apparently lacked any relation to changes in top peripheral T cell clonotypes.

With respect to this clone: The antigen remains unidentified.

Germline CDR1 GTSNPN, CDR2 SVGIG (reference sequence). V was shortened by 5 bases and J by 3 bases, with 9 bases between the two germline ends. The CDR3 covers 12 residues. Clones were sequenced by immunoSEQ multiplex PCR, and TCRdb holds only the in-frame ones, with some missing. This table has more than 45,000 clones, approximately 90% appearing once. Time point: week 35, safety follow-up. Topical imiquimod accompanied each vaccine dose, which consisted of 300 ug of mutant IDH1 20-mer peptide. The chain recombines TRBV30 with TRBJ2-3; D is unresolved. The clonotype originates from a woman in her thirties or forties with glioma. The specimen was PBMCs, collected from a glioma patient whose treatment included an IDH1 peptide vaccine. The CDR3 DNA is TGTGCCTGGGTCCTAACTACAGATACGCAGTATTTT. Translated: CAWVLTTDTQYF.